Presented here are 12 T cell receptor beta chains from one specimen sequenced in a study of OX40 agonist ivuxolimab in advanced cancers. Clones were sequenced by immunoSEQ multiplex PCR, and TCRdb holds only the in-frame ones, with some missing. The sample lists more than 55,000 clones, approximately 91% occurring once. The sample here was CD4+ or CD8+ T cells sorted from blood, taken in a trial of the OX40 agonist ivuxolimab. These receptors originate from an adult with an advanced solid tumor such as melanoma, head and neck, liver or kidney cancer.

This chain joins TRBV7-9 and TRBJ2-7, with 7 bases aligning to TRBD1. Germline trimming cut 0 bases from V and 5 bases from J; bases unmatched to any gene: 4. The CDR3 has 14 residues. Germline V CDR1 and CDR2: SEHNR, FQNEAQ (reference sequence). This CDR3 is CASSLAGGRDEQYF. CDR3 DNA sequence: TGTGCCAGCAGCTTAGCAGGGGGCCGCGACGAGCAGTACTTC.

Of note for this clone: No DNA is shown, since the ends of the CDR3 on it are uncertain; the CDR3 is the one TCRdb lists. The chain is built from TRBV29-1 and TRBJ2-2; the table gives TRBD1 as D, unverified against the DNA. Looked up from germline, CDR1 is SQVTM and CDR2 is ANQGSEA. The length of the CDR3 is 14 amino acids, counting both ends. CDR3 region: CSLEDRATPGSCFF.

V and J are TRBV27 and TRBJ1-2, with TRBD1 as a possible D gene (6 bases). This CDR3 spans 14 amino acids. V was trimmed by 7 bases and J by 7 bases, leaving 19 bases between them. Germline values: CDR1 MNHEY, CDR2 SMNVEV (reference sequence). CDR3 residues: CASKLINREGGYTF. CDR3 sequence (DNA): TGTGCCAGCAAATTGATCAACAGGGAGGGTGGCTACACCTTC.

The rearrangement joins TRBV6-1 to TRBJ2-5; possibly TRBD2 for D (5 bases). The CDR3 is 14 amino acids. Trimming left V 6 bases short and J 1 base short, with 12 bases between. CDR1 and CDR2 (germline): MNHNS, SASEGT. In DNA form, the CDR3 reads TGTGCCAGCAGACAAACGGGGTTCCAAGAGACCCAGTACTTC. It codes for CASRQTGFQETQYF.

V is TRBV4-1 and J is TRBJ1-3; no clear D gene. The V gene's germline CDR1 is MGHRA and CDR2 YSYEKL. The length of the CDR3 is 14 residues. Trimming shortened V by 0 bases and J by 4 bases, and 7 bases separated the two germline ends. The CDR3 region is CASSQDPAGNTIYF. The CDR3, as DNA: TGCGCCAGCAGCCAAGACCCTGCGGGAAACACCATATATTTT.

The J gene is TRBJ1-2, the V gene TRBV28, with TRBD1 as a possible D gene (5 bases). V lost 8 bases and J lost 8, with 18 bases in between. The V gene's germline CDR1 is MDHEN and CDR2 SYDVKM. CDR3 length: 13 amino acids. In DNA, the CDR3 is TGTGCCAGCCAGACAGAAACCCAAGTAGGCTACACCTTC. Translating it yields CASQTETQVGYTF.

This clone was picked up one time. This chain joins TRBV6-5 and TRBJ1-2, with D hard to call. Germline values: CDR1 MNHEY, CDR2 SVGAGI. CDR3 length equals 14 residues. Trimming shortened V by 5 bases and J by 5 bases, and 15 bases separated the two germline ends. The CDR3 nucleotides are TGTGCCAGCAGTCCCAGGTCCCTACCGTATGGCTACACCTTC. Its protein is CASSPRSLPYGYTF.

This rearrangement joins TRBV5-6 to TRBJ2-2; D is perhaps TRBD1 (5 bases). V shed 0 bases and J shed 6 bases, with 6 bases lying between them. The CDR3 is made up of 13 amino acids. CDR1 and CDR2 (germline): SGHDT, YYEEEE. The CDR3 loop is CASSLVTAGELFF. In DNA form, the CDR3 reads TGTGCCAGCAGCTTGGTGACAGCCGGGGAGCTGTTTTTT. The variable domain in full, completed from reference TRBV5-6 and TRBJ2-2, reads DAGVTQSPTHLIKTRGQQVTLRCSPKSGHDTVSWYQQALGQGPQFIFQYYEEEERQRGNFPDRFSGHQFPNYSSELNVNALLLGDSALYLCASSLVTAGELFFGEGSRLTVL.

This clone was detected only a few times. V is TRBV9 and J is TRBJ2-7, with 10 positions matching TRBD2. In germline, CDR1 is SGDLS, CDR2 YYNGEE. CDR3 length equals 18 residues. V was clipped by 0 bases and J by 0 bases; unmatched bases: 9. This chain's CDR3 is CASSVVVTSGRLSYEQYF. CDR3 DNA: TGTGCCAGCAGCGTAGTAGTGACTAGCGGGCGTCTCTCCTACGAGCAGTACTTC.

The chain combines TRBV2 with TRBJ2-5, with TRBD1 matching 8 bases. CDR3 size: 15 residues. Looked up from germline, CDR1 is SNHLY and CDR2 is FYNNEI. J lost 1 base, V lost 5 bases, and 6 bases had no gene match. The CDR3 loop is CASSRDRGTQETQYF. In DNA, the CDR3 is TGTGCCAGCAGTAGAGACAGGGGTACCCAAGAGACCCAGTACTTC.

The chain couples TRBV21-1 to TRBJ1-3; the table gives TRBD1 as D, unverified against the DNA. TRBV21-1 is listed as a pseudogene. The CDR3 runs 14 residues. Here the CDR3 DNA reads TGTGCCAGCAGCACCCAGGGCTCTGGAAACACCATATATTTT. Translating it yields CASSTQGSGNTIYF.

The chain recombines TRBV6-5 with TRBJ2-6; the D gene is possibly TRBD1 (6 bases). V was trimmed by 5 bases and J by 4 bases, leaving 12 bases between them. Germline-derived CDR1 and CDR2 are MNHEY and SVGAGI. This CDR3 comprises 15 residues. CDR3 loop: CASSQGLQGANVLTF. In DNA, the CDR3 is TGTGCCAGCAGTCAGGGGTTGCAGGGGGCCAACGTCCTGACTTTC.